The sample holds one count of the clone carrying this T cell receptor (beta chain). This specimen comes from a study of OX40 agonist ivuxolimab in advanced cancers. At the level of the study: The drug used for patients, ivuxolimab, was an agonistic anti-OX40 (CD134) antibody. Dosing consisted of intravenous ivuxolimab at 0.01 to 10 mg/kg every 2 weeks.

Repertoires were generated with immunoSEQ multiplex PCR, while TCRdb's copy carries only in-frame clones and drops some. The data contain approximately 80,000 clones, around 90% of them singletons. Autoimmune disease history or systemic immunosuppression led to patients being barred. The receptor was derived from an adult with an advanced solid tumor such as melanoma, head and neck, liver or kidney cancer. The source material was CD4+ or CD8+ T cells sorted from blood, sampled in a trial of the OX40 agonist ivuxolimab.

The CDR3, as DNA: TGCAGCGTTGAAGATATGGCAGATAATGAAAAACTGTTTTTT. Residues: CSVEDMADNEKLFF. The rearrangement links TRBV29-1 to TRBJ1-4; D unclear. Trimming pared 0 bases from V and 4 bases from J, leaving 9 bases between. The CDR3 length is 14 residues. CDR1 and CDR2 (germline): SQVTM, ANQGSEA.